The clone carrying this T cell receptor (beta chain) has just a few counts. The entry originates in a study of blood T cells in healthy people across ages. A second PCR, run for roughly 7 to 11 cycles, used a sample-barcoded 5' primer plus a J-beta primer mix. Each TCR beta cDNA got a 12-nucleotide random molecular identifier. The yield of each sample was at least 3 million CDR3-containing paired-end reads. TCRdb re-analysed the 5' RACE reads in MiXCR, keeping a single row per CDR3 protein. The profile covers under 700,000 distinct CDR3 sequences, with less than 25% appearing a single time and just under 9% taken by the ten largest. The CDR3 sequence is 15 residues long. The V end was cut by 1 base, the J end by 5 bases, with 12 bases between. Germline CDR1 is LGHDT and CDR2 is YNNKEL (reference sequence). Separately, the same data were catalogued under a study of T cells of mothers and their children. From that study: Samples came from a few healthy Caucasian mothers and their six children.

The source of this sequence is a boy between 10 and 17 years old in good health. Sequencing was carried out using blood. This chain joins TRBV3-1 and TRBJ2-1; D gene unclear. CDR3 bases: TGTGCCAGCAGCCAAGTCGGAAATCAGGACAATGAGCAGTTCTTC. The encoded protein is CASSQVGNQDNEQFF.